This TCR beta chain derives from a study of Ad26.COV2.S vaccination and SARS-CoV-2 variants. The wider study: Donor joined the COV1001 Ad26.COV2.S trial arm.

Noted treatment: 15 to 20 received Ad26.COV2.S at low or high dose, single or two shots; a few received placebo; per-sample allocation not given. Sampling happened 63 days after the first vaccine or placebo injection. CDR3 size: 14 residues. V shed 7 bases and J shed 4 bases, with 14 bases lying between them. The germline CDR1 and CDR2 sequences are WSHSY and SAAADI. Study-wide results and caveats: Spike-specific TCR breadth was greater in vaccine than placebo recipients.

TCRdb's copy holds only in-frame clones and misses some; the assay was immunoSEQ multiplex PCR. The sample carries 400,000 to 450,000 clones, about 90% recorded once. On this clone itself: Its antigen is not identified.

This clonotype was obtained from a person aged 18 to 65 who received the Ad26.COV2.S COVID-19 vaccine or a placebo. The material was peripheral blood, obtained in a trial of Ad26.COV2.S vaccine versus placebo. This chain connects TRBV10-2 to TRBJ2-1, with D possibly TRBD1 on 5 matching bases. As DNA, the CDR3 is TGCGCCAGCAAGGGGTCGCTGGTGTACAATGAGCAGTTCTTC. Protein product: CASKGSLVYNEQFF.